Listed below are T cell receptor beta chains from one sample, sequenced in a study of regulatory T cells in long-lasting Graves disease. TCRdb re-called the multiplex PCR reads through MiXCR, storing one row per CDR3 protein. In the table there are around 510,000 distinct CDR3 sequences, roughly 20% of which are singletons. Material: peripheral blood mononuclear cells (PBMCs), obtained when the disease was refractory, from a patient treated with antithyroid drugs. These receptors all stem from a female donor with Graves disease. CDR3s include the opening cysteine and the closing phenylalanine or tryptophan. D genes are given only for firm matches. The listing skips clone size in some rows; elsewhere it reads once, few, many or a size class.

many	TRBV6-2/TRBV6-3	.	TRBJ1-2	TGTGCCAGCAGTTACTCGACACAGCCTCGGGGCTATGGCTACACCTTC	CASSYSTQPRGYGYTF
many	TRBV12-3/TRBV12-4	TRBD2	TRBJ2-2	TGTGCCAGCAGCCGAGGGACTAGCGGGTCGAACACCGGGGAGCTGTTTTTT	CASSRGTSGSNTGELFF
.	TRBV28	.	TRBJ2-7	TGTGCCAGCAGTTTAGTTGGGGGTCCCTACGAGCGGTACTTC	CASSLVGGPYERYF
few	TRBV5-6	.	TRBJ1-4	TGTGCCAGCAGCTTTACTCCGGGTAATAATGAAAAACTGTTTTTT	CASSFTPGNNEKLFF
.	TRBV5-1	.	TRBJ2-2	TGCGCCAGCAGCTTGCCGTCAGGCAGGGACGGGGAGCTGTTTTTT	CASSLPSGRDGELFF
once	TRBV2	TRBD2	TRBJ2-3	TGTGCCAGCAGTGAAGGTCTAGCGGGAGGGTTGGCCACAGATACGCAGTATTTT	CASSEGLAGGLATDTQYF
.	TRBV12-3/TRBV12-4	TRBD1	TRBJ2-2	TGTGCCAGTAGGCAAGGACAGGGCCTCACCGGGGAGCTGTTTTTT	CASRQGQGLTGELFF
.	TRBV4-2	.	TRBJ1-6	TGTGCCAGCAGCCAACCCCGCGGCGTAGGTTCACCCCTCCACTTT	CASSQPRGVGSPLHF
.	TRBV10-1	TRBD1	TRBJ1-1	TGCGCCAGCAGTGCAGGGGGCTTCACTGAAGCTTTCTTT	CASSAGGFTEAFF
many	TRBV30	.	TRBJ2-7	TGTGCCTGGAGTGGGATGTATGGCGGGGAGCAGTACTTC	CAWSGMYGGEQYF
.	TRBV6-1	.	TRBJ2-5	TGTGCCAGCCTAGTGGTAGGCGGGGTAATCCAAGAGACCCAGTACTTC	CASLVVGGVIQETQYF
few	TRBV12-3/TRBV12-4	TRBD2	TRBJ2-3	TGTGCCAGCACCCCGTTATCTAGCGGTAGCACAGATACGCAGTATTTT	CASTPLSSGSTDTQYF
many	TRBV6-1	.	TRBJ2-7	TGTGCCAGCAGTGAATCGGATGCTACTATCTACGAGCAGTACTTC	CASSESDATIYEQYF
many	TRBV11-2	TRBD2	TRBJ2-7	TGTGCCACCACACCGACTAGCGGGAGGGGCGAGCAGTACTTC	CATTPTSGRGEQYF
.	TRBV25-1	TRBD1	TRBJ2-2	TGTGCCAGCAGTGAGTGGACAGGAGGCACCGGGGAGCTGTTTTTT	CASSEWTGGTGELFF
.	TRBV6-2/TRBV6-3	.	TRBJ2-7	TGTGCCAGCAGTTACTCCATAGGGGGCGAGCAGTACTTC	CASSYSIGGEQYF
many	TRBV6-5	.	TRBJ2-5	TGTGCCAGCAGTTACTCTACGGGGGCGAGAGAGACCCAGTACTTC	CASSYSTGARETQYF
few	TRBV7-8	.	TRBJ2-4	TGTGCCAGCAGCTTAAATCCTCTGGACATTCAGTACTTC	CASSLNPLDIQYF
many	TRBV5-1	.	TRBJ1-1	TGCGCCAGCAGCACAACGAGAGCGAACACTGAAGCTTTCTTT	CASSTTRANTEAFF
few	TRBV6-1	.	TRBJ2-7	TGTGCCAGCAGTACGACAGTCCACGAGCAGTACTTC	CASSTTVHEQYF
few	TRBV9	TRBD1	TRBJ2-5	TGTGCCAGCAGCGCGGACAGGGCCGAGACCCAGTACTTC	CASSADRAETQYF
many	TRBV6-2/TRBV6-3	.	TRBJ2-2	TGTGCCAGCAACCGCCAGGGGGGCACCGGGGAGCTGTTTTTT	CASNRQGGTGELFF
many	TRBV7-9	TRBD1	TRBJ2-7	TGTGCCAGCAGCTCAGGGGGCGGGACCGCCGCCTACGAGCAGTACTTC	CASSSGGGTAAYEQYF
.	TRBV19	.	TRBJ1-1	TGTGCCAGTAGACTCAGGGGCGAGTGGGGTGAAGCTTTCTTT	CASRLRGEWGEAFF
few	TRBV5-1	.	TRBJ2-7	TGCGCCAGCAGCCCTAACGGACAGTCCTACGAGCAGTACTTC	CASSPNGQSYEQYF
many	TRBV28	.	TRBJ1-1	TGTGCCAGCAGTTTGCCAGGAGCGGACACTGAAGCTTTCTTT	CASSLPGADTEAFF
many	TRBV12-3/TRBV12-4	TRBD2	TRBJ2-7	TGTGCCAGCAGCCCGGGAGGGGCCGAGCAGTACTTC	CASSPGGAEQYF
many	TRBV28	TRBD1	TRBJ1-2	TGTGCCAGCAGTCCCAGCCCCGGACAGGGTTCCATGGGCTATGGCTACACCTTC	CASSPSPGQGSMGYGYTF
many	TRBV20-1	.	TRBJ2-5	TGCAGTGCTAGAGATTTGCCCCATCTGGCGGGACCCCAAGAGACCCAGTACTTC	CSARDLPHLAGPQETQYF
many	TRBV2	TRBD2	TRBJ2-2	TGTGCCAGCAGTGTATCGGGAGGGGCCGGGGAGCTGTTTTTT	CASSVSGGAGELFF
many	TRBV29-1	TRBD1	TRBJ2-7	TGCAGCGTTGCCCCCACAGGGGTATCCTACGAGCAGTACTTC	CSVAPTGVSYEQYF
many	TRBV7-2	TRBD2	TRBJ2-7	TGTGCCAGCAGCTTATCCTCGGGAGGATCCGAGCAGTACTTC	CASSLSSGGSEQYF
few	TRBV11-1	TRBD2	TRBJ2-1	TGTGCCAGCAGCCCCACGGGAGGGGCGGACTATGAGCAGTTCTTC	CASSPTGGADYEQFF
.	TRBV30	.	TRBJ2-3	TGTGCCTGTAAATCCCGTAGCGGCATGATCACTAGCACAGATACGCAGTATTTT	CACKSRSGMITSTDTQYF
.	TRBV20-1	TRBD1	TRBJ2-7	TGCAGTGCCACAGGGGGCGAGCAGTACTTC	CSATGGEQYF
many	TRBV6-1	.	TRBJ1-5	TGTGCCAGCAGTGAAATGACCGAGCAGCCCCAGCATTTT	CASSEMTEQPQHF
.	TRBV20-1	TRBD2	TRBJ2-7	TGCAGTGCTAGAGATTTCGGGAGGCACGAGCAGTACTTC	CSARDFGRHEQYF
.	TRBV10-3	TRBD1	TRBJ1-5	TGTGCCATCAGTGGTGGACAGGGGGGACAGCCCCAGCATTTT	CAISGGQGGQPQHF
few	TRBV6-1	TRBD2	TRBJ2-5	TGTGCCAGCAAGCACGCGACTAGCAGGAAGTACCAAGAGACCCAGTACTTC	CASKHATSRKYQETQYF
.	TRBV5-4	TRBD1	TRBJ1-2	TGTGTCAGCAGCACAGACAGGGATCATGGCTACACCTTC	CVSSTDRDHGYTF
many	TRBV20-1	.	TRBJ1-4	TGCAGTGCTCCGACCGATGATGAAAAACTGTTTTTT	CSAPTDDEKLFF
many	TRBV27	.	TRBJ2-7	TGTGCCAGCGGACGCGCAGGGTTCGGATACGAGCAGTACTTC	CASGRAGFGYEQYF
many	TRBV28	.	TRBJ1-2	TGTGCCAGCAGCTTCGCAGGAAACTATGGCTACACCTTC	CASSFAGNYGYTF
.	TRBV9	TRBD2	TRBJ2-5	TGTGCCAGCAGCGTAGCTAATATCCCTAGCGGCCAAGAGACCCAGTACTTC	CASSVANIPSGQETQYF
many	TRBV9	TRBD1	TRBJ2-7	TGTGCCAGCAGCGTAAGGACAGGGGTGTTCTACGAGCAGTACTTC	CASSVRTGVFYEQYF
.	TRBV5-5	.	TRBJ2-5	TGTGCCAGCATCTTGCCCCAAGAGACCCAGTACTTC	CASILPQETQYF
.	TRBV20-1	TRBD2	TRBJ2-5	TGCAGTGCCAGTAGCGGGGGGGCTGTAGAGACCCAGTACTTC	CSASSGGAVETQYF
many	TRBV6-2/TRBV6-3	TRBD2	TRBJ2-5	TGTGCCAGCAGATACTCCAGCGGGAGGGCTAGAGAGACCCAGTACTTC	CASRYSSGRARETQYF
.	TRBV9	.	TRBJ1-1	TGTGCCAGCGGCGTAGAGTGGAACACTGAAGCTTTCTTT	CASGVEWNTEAFF
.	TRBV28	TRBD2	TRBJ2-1	TGTGCCAGCAGTCGACTAGCGGGACTCTCCTACAATGAGCAGTTCTTC	CASSRLAGLSYNEQFF
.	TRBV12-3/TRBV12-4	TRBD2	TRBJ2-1	TGTGCCAGCAGTTTATATACCCGGGGGCTAGCGGGAGTTAAAACCCACAATGAGCAGTTCTTC	CASSLYTRGLAGVKTHNEQFF
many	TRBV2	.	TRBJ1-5	TGTGCCAGCAGTGAAAGGCGCAATCAGCCCCAGCATTTT	CASSERRNQPQHF
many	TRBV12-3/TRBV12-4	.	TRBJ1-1	TGTGCCAGCAGTTGGGGGGGGAACGCTGAAGCTTTCTTT	CASSWGGNAEAFF
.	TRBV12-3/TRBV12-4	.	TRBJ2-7	TGTGCCAGCAGTTTGGTCACGAGCATATCCTACGAGCAGTACTTC	CASSLVTSISYEQYF
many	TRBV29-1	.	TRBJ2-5	TGCAGCGTTGAAGAACAGGAGCGGTTACAAGAGACCCAGTACTTC	CSVEEQERLQETQYF